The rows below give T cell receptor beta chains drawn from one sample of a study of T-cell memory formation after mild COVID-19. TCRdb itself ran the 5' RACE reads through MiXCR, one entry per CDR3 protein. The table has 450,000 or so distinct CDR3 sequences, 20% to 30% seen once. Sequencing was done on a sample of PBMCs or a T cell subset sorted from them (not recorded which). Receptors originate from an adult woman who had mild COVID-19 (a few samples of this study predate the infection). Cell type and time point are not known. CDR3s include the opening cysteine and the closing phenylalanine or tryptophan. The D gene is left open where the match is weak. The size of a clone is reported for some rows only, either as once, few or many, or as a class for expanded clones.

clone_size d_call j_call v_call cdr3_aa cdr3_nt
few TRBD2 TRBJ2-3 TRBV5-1 CASSSPISLAGATRHDTQYF TGCGCCAGCAGCTCCCCGATCAGCCTAGCGGGGGCAACAAGGCATGATACGCAGTATTTT
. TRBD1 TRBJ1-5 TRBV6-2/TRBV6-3 CASSPRTGGESNQPQHF TGTGCCAGCAGTCCGAGGACAGGGGGGGAGAGCAATCAGCCCCAGCATTTT
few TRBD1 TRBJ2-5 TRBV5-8 CASSLQGAGETQYF TGTGCCAGCAGCTTACAGGGGGCAGGAGAGACCCAGTACTTC
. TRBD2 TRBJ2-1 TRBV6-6 CASSRTSGSYEQFF TGTGCCAGCAGTCGGACTAGCGGGAGTTATGAGCAGTTCTTC
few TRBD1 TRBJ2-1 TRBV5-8 CASSLETGVGEQFF TGTGCCAGCAGCTTGGAGACAGGGGTTGGTGAGCAGTTCTTC
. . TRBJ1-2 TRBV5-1 CASSLERSGYTF TGCGCCAGCAGCTTGGAGCGGTCCGGCTACACCTTC
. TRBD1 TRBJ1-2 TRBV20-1 CSAPGRDRRRYGYTF TGCAGTGCCCCAGGCCGGGACAGGCGACGGTATGGCTACACCTTC
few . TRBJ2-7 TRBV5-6 CASSLSGAEQYF TGTGCCAGCAGCTTGTCAGGGGCCGAGCAGTACTTC
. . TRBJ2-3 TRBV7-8 CASSFRPTDTQYF TGTGCCAGCAGCTTCAGACCCACAGATACGCAGTATTTT
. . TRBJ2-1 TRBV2 CASRTDGPRFQFF TGTGCCAGCAGGACCGACGGACCACGATTTCAGTTCTTC
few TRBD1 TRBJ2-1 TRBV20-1 CSAAGGPYNEQFF TGCAGTGCTGCAGGGGGTCCCTACAATGAGCAGTTCTTC
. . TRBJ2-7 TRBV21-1 CASSKAYGGRKPSYEQYF TGTGCCAGCAGCAAAGCATATGGGGGGAGAAAACCTTCCTACGAGCAGTACTTC
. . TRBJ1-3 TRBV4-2 CASSQDRGDFLGVFEDTIYF TGTGCCAGCAGCCAAGATCGAGGGGACTTTTTAGGGGTGTTCGAAGACACCATATATTTT
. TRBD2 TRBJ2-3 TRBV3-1 CASSRGLAGAGNTQYF TGTGCCAGCAGCCGGGGACTAGCGGGGGCAGGGAATACGCAGTATTTT
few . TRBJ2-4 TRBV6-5 CASRRSGRWANIQYF TGTGCCAGCAGGCGATCCGGACGCTGGGCAAACATTCAGTACTTC
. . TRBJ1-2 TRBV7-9 CASSLANGYTF TGTGCCAGCAGCTTGGCAAATGGCTACACCTTC
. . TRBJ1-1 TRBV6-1 CASGDWRDTEAFF TGTGCCAGCGGTGACTGGAGAGACACTGAAGCTTTCTTT
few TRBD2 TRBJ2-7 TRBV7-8 CASSGPTSGSYEQYF TGTGCCAGCAGCGGTCCGACTAGCGGGAGTTACGAGCAGTACTTC
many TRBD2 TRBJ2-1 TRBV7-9 CAIPREGPREQFF TGTGCCATTCCGCGGGAGGGCCCCCGTGAGCAGTTCTTC
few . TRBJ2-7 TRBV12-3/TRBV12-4 CASSLQVEYEQYF TGTGCCAGCAGTCTTCAGGTGGAATACGAGCAGTACTTC
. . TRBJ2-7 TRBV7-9 CASSLERVKGRDHEQYF TGTGCCAGCAGCTTAGAAAGGGTAAAGGGGCGAGATCACGAGCAGTACTTC
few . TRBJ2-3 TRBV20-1 CSAFGLATDTQYF TGCAGTGCTTTTGGCCTTGCCACAGATACGCAGTATTTT
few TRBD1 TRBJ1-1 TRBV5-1 CASSLSPQGAKNTEAFF TGCGCCAGCAGCTTGTCACCGCAGGGGGCAAAGAACACTGAAGCTTTCTTT
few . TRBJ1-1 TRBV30 CAWSGEVFTEAFF TGTGCCTGGAGTGGTGAGGTCTTCACTGAAGCTTTCTTT
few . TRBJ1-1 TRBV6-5 CASSRSAGNSEAFF TGTGCCAGCAGCCGCAGTGCCGGGAACTCTGAAGCTTTCTTT
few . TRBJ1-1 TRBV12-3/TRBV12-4 CASSFTGATTEAFF TGTGCCAGCAGTTTTACCGGGGCGACCACTGAAGCTTTCTTT